The clone carrying this TCR beta chain was observed at least ten times. With the read ending 3 residues before the CDR3 end, the germline J gene is used to fill in that end. The V gene's germline CDR1 is DFQATT and CDR2 SNEGSKA (reference sequence). V trimming: 2 bases; J trimming: 4 bases; junction bases outside the gene matches: 12. The CDR3 runs to 16 residues. This record comes from a study of T cell clonality in common variable immunodeficiency. TCRdb's copy holds only in-frame clones and misses some; the assay was immunoSEQ multiplex PCR. This sample comprises 60,000 to 75,000 clones, none seen once only.

J is TRBJ2-7 and V is TRBV20-1, with TRBD2 identical over 9 bases. The source material was peripheral blood mononuclear cells. The TCR was taken from a person aged 18 to 75 in good health. CDR3 DNA (partial): TGCAGTGCTAGACCGTCACGGGCGGGAGGGCCATACGAG. Its protein is CSARPSRAGGPYE. The full CDR3 protein is CSARPSRAGGPYEQYF.